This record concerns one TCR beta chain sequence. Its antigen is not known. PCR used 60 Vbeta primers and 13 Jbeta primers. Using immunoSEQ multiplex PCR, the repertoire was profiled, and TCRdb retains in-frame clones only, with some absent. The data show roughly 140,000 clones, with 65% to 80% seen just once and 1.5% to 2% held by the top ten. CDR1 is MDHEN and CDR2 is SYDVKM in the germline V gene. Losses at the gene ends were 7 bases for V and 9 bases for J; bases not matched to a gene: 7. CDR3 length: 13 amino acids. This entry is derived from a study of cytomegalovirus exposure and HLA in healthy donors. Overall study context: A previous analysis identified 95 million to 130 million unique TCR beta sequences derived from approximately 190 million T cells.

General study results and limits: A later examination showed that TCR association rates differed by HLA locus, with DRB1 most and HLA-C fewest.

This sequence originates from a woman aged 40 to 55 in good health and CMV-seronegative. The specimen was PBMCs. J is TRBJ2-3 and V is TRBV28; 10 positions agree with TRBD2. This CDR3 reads CASTPQLAGTQYF. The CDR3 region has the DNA TGTGCCAGCACCCCACAACTAGCGGGAACGCAGTATTTT.